Below, 11 T cell receptor beta chains from the same sample are listed, as sequenced in a study of blood T cell repertoires in COVID-19. Clones were read by immunoSEQ multiplex PCR, and TCRdb kept only the in-frame ones, dropping some. The data show around 60,000 clones, 72% seen once. Sequenced input: peripheral blood. The receptors were gathered from a woman in her 70s with COVID-19, enrolled during active disease.

The rearrangement joins TRBV9 to TRBJ2-1, with D perhaps matching TRBD1 (6 bases). The CDR3 contains 15 residues. V was pared by 1 base and J by 6 bases, with 14 bases between. Germline CDR1 reads SGDLS; CDR2 reads YYNGEE. DNA of the CDR3: TGTGCCAGCAGCGTACTTTCCGGGACAACCAATGAGCAGTTCTTC. Its translation is CASSVLSGTTNEQFF.

The chain carries TRBV27 and TRBJ1-4, with D maybe TRBD1 (5 bases). This CDR3 has 13 residues. Germline V gives CDR1 MNHEY, CDR2 SMNVEV (reference sequence). Deletions cut 3 bases from V and 6 bases from J, with 8 bases between. The CDR3 bases are TGTGCCAGCAGTTTCGGAGGGGATGAAAAACTGTTTTTT. The encoded protein is CASSFGGDEKLFF.

The genes are TRBV2 and TRBJ2-1; 7 nucleotides agree with TRBD2. Germline loops: CDR1 SNHLY, CDR2 FYNNEI. There are 16 residues in the CDR3. V shed 7 bases and J 3 bases; nucleotides not matched to a gene: 12. CDR3 sequence: CASKYGSGDGYNEQFF. CDR3 coding DNA: TGTGCCAGCAAATATGGGAGCGGGGACGGCTACAATGAGCAGTTCTTC.

The J gene is TRBJ1-6, the V gene TRBV14; maybe TRBD1 (5 bases). V lost 4 bases and J lost 7, with 20 bases in between. Per the germline V gene, CDR1 is SGHDN and CDR2 is FVKESK. This CDR3 region has 17 residues. The CDR3 protein is CASSPRRTGTRNSPLHF. The CDR3 DNA follows: TGTGCCAGCAGCCCACGCCGTACAGGCACGAGGAATTCACCCCTCCACTTT.

At least ten counts were recorded for this clone. V is TRBV4-2 and J is TRBJ1-3; D gene ambiguous. CDR3 length: 15 residues. Trimming left V 0 bases short and J 4 bases short, with 10 bases between. The germline CDR1 and CDR2 sequences are LGHNA and YNFKEQ. The CDR3 spells CASSQDRRAGNTIYF. The CDR3 region has the DNA TGTGCCAGCAGCCAAGACAGGCGAGCCGGAAACACCATATATTTT.

The chain has TRBV14 and TRBJ2-7; TRBD2 matches at 9 bases. Germline loops: CDR1 SGHDN, CDR2 FVKESK. V lost 0 bases and J lost 6; bases outside the gene matches: 6. CDR3 length: 15 amino acids. CDR3 sequence: CASSQEGLAGSEQYF. CDR3 nucleotides: TGTGCCAGCAGCCAAGAGGGTCTAGCGGGGAGCGAGCAGTACTTC.

The chain has TRBV11-2 and TRBJ2-2; a possible D gene is TRBD2 (5 bases). V lost 5 bases, J lost 1 base, and 11 bases lay in between. Germline-derived CDR1 and CDR2 are SGHAT and FQNNGV. The CDR3 is made up of 15 amino acids. CDR3 sequence reads: CASSLRTLNTGELFF. CDR3 DNA: TGTGCCAGCAGCCTAAGGACTTTGAACACCGGGGAGCTGTTTTTT.

The chain carries TRBV19 and TRBJ2-1, with D possibly TRBD1 on 5 matching bases. Trimming removed 5 bases from V and 7 bases from J, with 15 bases in between. Germline V CDR1 and CDR2: LNHDA, SQIVND (reference sequence). The CDR3 is 14 amino acids. Written as DNA, the CDR3 is TGTGCCAGTAGTCCACGTACAGGTAGAAATGAGCAGTTCTTC. Protein product: CASSPRTGRNEQFF.

There are a few counts of this clone. This chain joins TRBV19 and TRBJ2-2; 10 bases align to TRBD2. V lost 7 bases, J lost 8 bases, and 13 bases stayed unmatched. Germline-derived CDR1 and CDR2 are LNHDA and SQIVND (reference sequence). CDR3 length: 16 amino acids. In nucleotides, the CDR3 is TGTGCCAGTATGAAGGGACTAGCGAATAGCGGGGGGGAGCTGTTTTTT. This codes for CASMKGLANSGGELFF.

The V and J genes are TRBV7-9 and TRBJ1-1; 7 bases fit TRBD1. The CDR3 spans 14 residues. The germline gives CDR1 SEHNR, CDR2 FQNEAQ (reference sequence). V was clipped by 2 bases and J by 2 bases; unmatched bases: 2. DNA for the CDR3: TGTGCCAGCAGCTTACAGGGGGGCAACACTGAAGCTTTCTTT. Translation: CASSLQGGNTEAFF.

The count of this clone is one. The chain is built from TRBV6-5 and TRBJ1-4, with 8 nucleotides matching TRBD1. V shed 6 bases, J shed 8 bases, and the junction held 11 bases outside the gene matches. In germline, CDR1 is MNHEY, CDR2 SVGAGI. This CDR3 contains 15 residues. Written as DNA, the CDR3 is TGTGCCAGCAGCGATGGACAGGGCTGGGGGGAAAAACTGTTTTTT. Translation gives CASSDGQGWGEKLFF.